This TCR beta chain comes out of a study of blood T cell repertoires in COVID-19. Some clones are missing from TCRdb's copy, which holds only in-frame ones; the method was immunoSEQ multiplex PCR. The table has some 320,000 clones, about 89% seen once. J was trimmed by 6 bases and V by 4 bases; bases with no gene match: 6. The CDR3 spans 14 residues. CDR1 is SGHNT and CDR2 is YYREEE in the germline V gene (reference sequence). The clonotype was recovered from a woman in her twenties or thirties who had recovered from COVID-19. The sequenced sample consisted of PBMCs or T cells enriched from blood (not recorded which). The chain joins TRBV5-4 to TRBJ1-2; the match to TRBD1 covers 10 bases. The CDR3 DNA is TGTGCCAGCAGCGCAGCTGACAGGGGGCATGGCTACACCTTC. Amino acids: CASSAADRGHGYTF.